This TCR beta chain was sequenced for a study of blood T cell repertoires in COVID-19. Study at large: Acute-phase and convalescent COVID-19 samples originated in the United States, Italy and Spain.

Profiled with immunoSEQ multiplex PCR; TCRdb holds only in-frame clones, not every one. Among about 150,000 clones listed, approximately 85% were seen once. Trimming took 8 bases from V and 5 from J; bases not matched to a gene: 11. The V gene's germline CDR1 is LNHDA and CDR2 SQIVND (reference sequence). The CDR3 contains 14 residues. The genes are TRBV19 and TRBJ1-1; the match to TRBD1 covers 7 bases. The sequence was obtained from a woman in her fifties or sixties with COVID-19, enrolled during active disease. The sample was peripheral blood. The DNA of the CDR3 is TGTGCCAGTCGCTCTACGACAGGGAGGACTGAAGCTTTCTTT. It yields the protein CASRSTTGRTEAFF.